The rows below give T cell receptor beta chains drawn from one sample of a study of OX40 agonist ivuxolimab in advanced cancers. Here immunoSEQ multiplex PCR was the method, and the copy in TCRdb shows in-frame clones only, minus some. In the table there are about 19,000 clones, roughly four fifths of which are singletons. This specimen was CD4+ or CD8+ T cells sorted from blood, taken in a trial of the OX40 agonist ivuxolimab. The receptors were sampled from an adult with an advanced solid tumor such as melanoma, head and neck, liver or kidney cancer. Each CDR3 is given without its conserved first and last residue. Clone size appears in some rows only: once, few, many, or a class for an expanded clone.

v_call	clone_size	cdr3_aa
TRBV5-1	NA	ASSPYSSRVFGNTIY
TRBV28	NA	ATRGGNSPLH
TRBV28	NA	ASSRGTVRAGYT
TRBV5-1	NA	ASSLSSGAKNTEAF
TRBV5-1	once	ASSLVATSGRSETQY
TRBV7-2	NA	ASSYRLVGTQY
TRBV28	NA	ASSLSLAGAGSSYEQY
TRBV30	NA	AWSVLWGAGGYT
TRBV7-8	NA	ASSPVGREGQPQH
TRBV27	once	ASSFTGGAGNTIY
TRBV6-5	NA	ASSNGDTGELF
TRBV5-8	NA	ASSFETPGTQY
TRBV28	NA	ASSIPLNTEAF
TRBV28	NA	AIADPTYVEQY
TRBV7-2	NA	ASSLRWQGARTIY
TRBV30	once	ACPLRGQSYGYT
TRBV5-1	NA	ASSLEVSPYNEQF